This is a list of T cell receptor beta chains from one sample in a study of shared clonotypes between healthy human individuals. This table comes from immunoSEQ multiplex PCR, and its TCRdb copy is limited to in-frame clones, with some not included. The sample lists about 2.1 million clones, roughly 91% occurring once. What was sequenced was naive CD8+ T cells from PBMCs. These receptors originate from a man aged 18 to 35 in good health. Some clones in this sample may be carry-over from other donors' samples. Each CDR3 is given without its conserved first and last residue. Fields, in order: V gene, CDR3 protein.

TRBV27 ASSWGLLYEQY
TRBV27 ASRTGFNQPQH
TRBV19 ASSMTVSYEQY
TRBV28 ASSSTGTVQETQY
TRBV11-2 ASSSAGYHNEQF
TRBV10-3 AIREENTGELF
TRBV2 ASSPLSTGGDYGYT
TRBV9 ASSPGQGAYEQY
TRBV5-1 ASSLVEGSYEQY
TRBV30 AWRYREYSPLH
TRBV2 ASTPRGGAYEQY
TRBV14 ASSGDKLGTWISTDTQY
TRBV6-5 ASSYPSGYPGEQY
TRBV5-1 ASRFAPGQGNTGANVLT
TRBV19 ASSAGTWGSGNTIY
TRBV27 ASSLRISGRVGDTQY